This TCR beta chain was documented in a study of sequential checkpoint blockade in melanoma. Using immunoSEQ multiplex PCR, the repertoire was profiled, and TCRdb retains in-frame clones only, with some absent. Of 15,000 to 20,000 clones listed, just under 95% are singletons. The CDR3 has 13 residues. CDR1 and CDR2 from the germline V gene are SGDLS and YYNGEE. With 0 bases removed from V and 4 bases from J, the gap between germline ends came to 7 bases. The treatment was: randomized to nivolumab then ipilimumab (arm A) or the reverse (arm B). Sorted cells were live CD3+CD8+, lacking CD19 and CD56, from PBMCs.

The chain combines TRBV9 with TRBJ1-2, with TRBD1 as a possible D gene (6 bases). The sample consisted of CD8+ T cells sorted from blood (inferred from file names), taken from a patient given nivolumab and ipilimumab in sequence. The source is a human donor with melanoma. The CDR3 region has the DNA TGTGCCAGCAGCGTAGCAGGGGCCTATGGCTACACCTTC. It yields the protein CASSVAGAYGYTF.